Reported below is one T cell receptor (beta chain). Its antigen is not yet known. Base qualities are missing; no much larger clone stands one base away. The sample comes from a study of T cell responses to AZD1222 COVID-19 vaccine (dated by TCRdb to the early 2020s). General notes on the study: TCR sequencing covered some 250 trial participants: roughly 200 given two doses of AZD1222 and 26 given two doses of MenACWY control vaccine. Trial participants were enrolled by age into 18-55, 56-69 and 70-plus year subgroups, with approximately 160, 26 and 62 TCR-sequenced participants respectively.

The CDR3 regions of human TCRbeta chains were subjected to immunosequencing. The original methods were these. Repertoire TCRs were checked for matches against a reference library of SARS-CoV-2-specific TCRs that had been generated using the MIRA antigen-specificity platform. Breadth was defined as the fraction of unique TCRs that were SARS-CoV-2-associated. Depth was defined as the fraction of total T cells that were SARS-CoV-2-associated. Each spike-specific TCR was assigned to its reactive spike region and to a CD4 or CD8 class using the MIRA data. Log10-transformed breadth and depth values were compared by one-way ANOVA with Sidak's multiple comparisons tests. Not all clones reach the TCRdb copy of this immuneACCESS table, which keeps in-frame sequences only. Checked studies attribute under half of the gap to unresolved V genes and leave the rest unexplained. V and J calls and clone size are copied from that table; D and trimming were computed from the DNA. In this sample the table shows some 150,000 clones, around 85% of which occur a single time. The top ten constitute approximately 8% of the sample.

Here is what the overall study found, with its caveats: Conclusions about previously exposed vaccinees are limited because only five to seven AZD1222 recipients were SARS-CoV-2 seropositive at baseline. Most participants were white British and females outnumbered males, and the authors suggested that clonal diversity may have been underestimated. Because no day 14 peak-response samples were available, the repertoires could be characterized only after the peak T cell response. A significant rise in spike-specific TCR breadth and depth was observed after two AZD1222 doses relative to day 0 and relative to MenACWY recipients. CD4 TCRs associated with the vaccine covered the entire spike protein, and the dominant responses were in regions 160-218 and 743-854. Reportedly, almost half of the unique spike-specific TCRs recognized epitopes lying outside the regions that are mutated in the B.1.351 and B.1.1.7 variants. In the small 56-69-year group, the increase in depth fell short of significance, most likely because of low power.

Compared with germline, V lacks 5 bases and J lacks 1 base; bases without a gene match: 2. Sequences ENHRY (CDR1) and SYGVKD (CDR2) are obtained from the germline V gene. The CDR3 spans 14 residues, from the cysteine through the phenylalanine. CDR3 DNA only is kept here, 42 bases in frame from base 1. The time point label, as the study defines it: about 28 days (+/-7) after the second vaccine dose. The sample's treatment or condition label, in plain terms: meningococcal conjugate vaccine given as trial control. Vaccinee samples were obtained from the UK trials COV001 and COV002, which included a single-blind randomized controlled phase 2/3 trial of AZD1222 (ChAdOx1 nCoV-19) in healthy adults. For TCRbeta chain sequencing, PBMC samples from trial participants were taken at day 0 and at day 28 after the second dose.

The sequence was obtained from an adult who received the MenACWY meningococcal vaccine as a control. Specimen: peripheral blood, collected 28 days after the second dose of the MenACWY control vaccine. This receptor chain uses TRBV10-3 and TRBJ1-1; 9 junctional bases match TRBD1. CDR3 region: CAISRTGENTEAFF. The bases are TGTGCCATCAGTCGGACAGGGGAGAACACTGAAGCTTTCTTT.